This paragraph reports one T cell receptor beta chain. What it recognizes is unknown. CDR1 LGHNA and CDR2 YNFKEQ come from the germline V gene. The CDR3 length is 19 residues. V lost 4 bases and J lost 7; bases outside the gene matches: 24. The data were taken from a study of identical twins. From the 5' RACE reads, TCRdb called clonotypes with MiXCR, one entry per CDR3 protein. The table shows under 800,000 distinct CDR3 sequences, with roughly 20% occurring only once. Study-wide results and caveats: The more abundant beta clonotypes in cord blood had fewer insertions, and memory repertoires did not show this.

These data were likewise used in another study, on T cells expressing NK-cell markers.

The sample taken for sequencing was PBMCs. The rearrangement uses TRBV4-2 and TRBJ2-7; 8 bases line up with TRBD2. The receptor was derived from a woman aged 18-29 years in good health. This CDR3 reads CASSPRSVRVVSGEFEQYF. The DNA for the CDR3 is TGTGCCAGCAGCCCCCGGTCTGTCCGGGTGGTTAGCGGGGAATTTGAGCAGTACTTC.